Listed below are T cell receptor beta chains from one sample, sequenced in a study of radiation and T cells in renal cell carcinoma. Some clones are missing from TCRdb's copy, which holds only in-frame ones; the method was immunoSEQ multiplex PCR. Of about 120,000 clones in the sample, approximately 80% were seen once. The starting material was blood, obtained from a patient whose treatment included radiotherapy and nephrectomy. These receptors were taken from a woman aged 60-70 years with renal cell carcinoma. The CDR3 runs from the conserved cysteine through the conserved F or W.

CDR3aa	j_gene	v_gene	len
CASRPQENTEAFF	TRBJ1-1	TRBV9	13
CASSTGTGYGYTF	TRBJ1-2	TRBV6-5	13
CASSLYESTDTQYF	TRBJ2-3	TRBV5-1	14
CASSLAVGGAHGYTF	TRBJ1-2	TRBV7-9	15
CASSGVDRGYEQFF	TRBJ2-1	TRBV27	14
CASSDRGQGVTEAFF	TRBJ1-1	TRBV6-1	15
CASSGTSGNTIYF	TRBJ1-3	TRBV5-1	13
CASSLGGGAVKTQYF	TRBJ2-5	TRBV28	15
CASSPPRARRDTQYF	TRBJ2-3	TRBV18	15
CASSPLTDPNEKLFF	TRBJ1-4	TRBV28	15
CASSPGLAGQQFF	TRBJ2-1	TRBV7-2	13
CAISENPGVGSNEQFF	TRBJ2-1	TRBV10-3	16
CASKPTVNTGELFF	TRBJ2-2	TRBV19	14
CASSPGPPDTGSGNTIYF	TRBJ1-3	TRBV7-7	18
CASSGQGPGSGNTIYF	TRBJ1-3	TRBV18	16
CATSRRGTEPYEQYF	TRBJ2-7	TRBV15	15
CANSRSGRAHEQYF	TRBJ2-7	TRBV28	14
CASSQDRQGDKGGYTF	TRBJ1-2	TRBV4-2	16
CASSYSQSLYGYTF	TRBJ1-2	TRBV6-5	14
CASSGEVGTVYYEQYF	-	TRBV2	16
CASSDTGVGETQYF	TRBJ2-5	TRBV10-1	14
CASSRYPGDTQYF	TRBJ2-3	TRBV5-4	13
CASTGANYGYTF	TRBJ1-2	TRBV28	12
CASSLYGTYGLDEQFF	TRBJ2-1	TRBV27	16
CASSFQYYNEQFF	TRBJ2-1	TRBV5-1	13
CASSLSTLSNTEAFF	TRBJ1-1	TRBV27	15